The TCR beta chain described here comes from a study of T cell repertoires in cytomegalovirus infection. Study at large: Indicated by public TCR beta signatures were CMV infection and matching HLA type.

On this clonotype: What it binds is unknown.

TCRdb re-called the reads with MiXCR, one entry per CDR3 protein. This table holds roughly 570,000 distinct CDR3 sequences, 35% to 50% found once. The CDR3 sequence is 14 residues long. CDR1 is MNHNS and CDR2 is SASEGT in the germline V gene. With V trimmed by 3 bases and J by 6 bases, 4 bases remained unmatched. This specimen was cultured PBMCs, taken from culture after CMV antigen stimulation. The TCR comes from a human donor in good health (CMV status not recorded). Some clones in this sample may be carry-over from other donors' samples. The genes are TRBV6-1 and TRBJ1-5, with 8 nucleotides matching TRBD1. The CDR3 reads CASSETGEGQPQHF. CDR3 coding DNA: TGTGCCAGCAGTGAGACAGGGGAGGGTCAGCCCCAGCATTTT.